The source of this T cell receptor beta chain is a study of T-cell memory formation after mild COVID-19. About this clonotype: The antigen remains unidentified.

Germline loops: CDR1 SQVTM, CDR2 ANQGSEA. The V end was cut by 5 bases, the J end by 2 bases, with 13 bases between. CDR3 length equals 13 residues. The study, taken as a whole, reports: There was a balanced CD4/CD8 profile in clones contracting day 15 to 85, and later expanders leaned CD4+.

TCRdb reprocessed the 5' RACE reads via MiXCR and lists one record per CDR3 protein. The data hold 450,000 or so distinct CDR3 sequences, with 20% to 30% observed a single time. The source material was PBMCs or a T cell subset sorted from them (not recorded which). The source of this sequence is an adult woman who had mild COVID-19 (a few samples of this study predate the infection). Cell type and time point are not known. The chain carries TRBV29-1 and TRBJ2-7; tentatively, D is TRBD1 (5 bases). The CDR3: CSVSTTETYEQYF. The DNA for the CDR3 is TGCAGCGTTTCTACGACAGAGACCTACGAGCAGTACTTC.